Sequencing of this TCR beta chain was carried out in a study of tumor-infiltrating lymphocytes in oesophageal squamous cell carcinoma. TCRdb fed the PCR reads into MiXCR, producing one record per CDR3 protein. The sample has 15,000 to 20,000 distinct CDR3 sequences, around two fifths seen once. CDR1 and CDR2 from the germline V gene are SGHTA and FQGNSA. This CDR3 is 17 amino acids long. Trimming removed 3 bases from V and 4 bases from J; junction bases left unmatched: 12. The J gene is TRBJ2-3, the V gene TRBV7-2; TRBD2 agrees at 8 bases. Sequencing input: normal esophageal tissue next to the tumor. The TCR was taken from a female donor with esophageal squamous cell carcinoma. The CDR3 DNA reads as TGTGCCAGCAGCTTGAGTGGCTCGGGAGGGCCCCCAGATACGCAGTATTTT. Amino acids: CASSLSGSGGPPDTQYF.